This T cell receptor beta chain was found in a study of synovial regulatory T cells in juvenile arthritis. General study results and limits: Inflammation-associated Treg cells in blood had less TCR diversity than the remaining blood Treg cells. Synovial Tregs shared more CDR3 sequences with iaTregs than other blood Tregs.

The CDR3 covers 14 residues. No DNA is recorded. The V gene's germline CDR1 is LNHDA and CDR2 SQIVND (reference sequence). Method: immunoSEQ multiplex PCR; TCRdb's copy keeps in-frame clones and lacks some. The sample holds some 1,200 clones. Judged by frequency, this clone is medium-sized. Its specificity is unknown. The iaTreg subset was defined as HLA-DR+ Treg cells. The specimen was Treg cells from blood. Subset reported: HLA-DR+ inflammation-associated blood Treg cells. This sequence was found in a donor between 2 and 35 years old with juvenile idiopathic arthritis. J is TRBJ2-1 and V is TRBV19; the TCRdb D gene call, TRBD2, has no DNA to confirm it. The CDR3 is CASSIVAGGYEQFF. Drawing the rest from reference TRBV19 and TRBJ2-1, the complete variable domain is DGGITQSPKYLFRKEGQNVTLSCEQNLNHDAMYWYRQDPGQGLRLIYYSQIVNDFQKGDIAEGYSVSREKKESFPLTVTSAQKNPTAFYLCASSIVAGGYEQFFGPGTRLTVL.